The 5 T cell receptor beta chains given below trace back to one sample, sequenced in a study of blood T cell repertoires in COVID-19. Clones were sequenced by immunoSEQ multiplex PCR, and TCRdb holds only the in-frame ones, with some missing. The sample records around 300,000 clones, roughly 85% being singletons. Sample: peripheral blood. All receptors come from a woman aged 45-65 years who had recovered from COVID-19.

The chain links TRBV2 to TRBJ2-5, with D perhaps TRBD2 (5 bases). Germline CDR1 is SNHLY and CDR2 is FYNNEI. The CDR3 is made up of 14 amino acids. Trimming stripped 5 bases from V and 3 bases from J, with 13 bases between. The DNA for the CDR3 is TGTGCCAGCAGTCCCCGGGATCCAAAAGAGACCCAGTACTTC. Translated, it gives CASSPRDPKETQYF.

The CDR3 protein is CASTPTPYRAANYGYTF. Here the CDR3 DNA reads TGTGCCAGCACCCCGACCCCCTACAGGGCAGCTAACTATGGCTACACCTTC. The rearrangement links TRBV27 to TRBJ1-2; possible D gene TRBD1, 6 bases. The germline gives CDR1 MNHEY, CDR2 SMNVEV (reference sequence). V was shortened by 7 bases and J by 0 bases, with 21 bases between the two germline ends. The CDR3 length is 17 residues.

The rearrangement uses TRBV7-9 and TRBJ1-4, with D unresolved. The V end was cut by 1 base, the J end by 0 bases, with 6 bases between. CDR1 is SEHNR, CDR2 FQNEAQ, per germline (reference sequence). This CDR3 has 15 amino acids. Written as DNA, the CDR3 is TGTGCCAGCAGCTTAGTCGGGGCAACTAATGAAAAACTGTTTTTT. This translates into CASSLVGATNEKLFF.

The chain couples TRBV6-6 to TRBJ1-1, with D perhaps TRBD1 (6 bases). Germline V gene data show CDR1 as MNHNY and CDR2 as SVGAGI (reference sequence). The CDR3 is 12 amino acids. The V and J ends lost 10 bases and 7 bases respectively, with 16 bases between them. The CDR3 spells CATSGTHNEAFF. CDR3 in DNA: TGTGCCACCTCCGGGACACATAATGAAGCTTTCTTT.

The chain couples TRBV3-1 (or the pseudogene TRBV3-2) to TRBJ2-2, with 15 bases fitting TRBD2. The germline CDR1 and CDR2 sequences are LGHDT and YNNKEL (reference sequence). CDR3 length: 15 residues. V trimming: 9 bases; J trimming: 8 bases; junction bases outside the gene matches: 7. This chain's CDR3 is CARSGTSGRKGELFF. The CDR3, as DNA: TGTGCCAGGAGCGGGACTAGCGGGAGGAAGGGGGAGCTGTTTTTT.